This T cell receptor (beta chain) was profiled in a study of siplizumab effects on memory and regulatory T cells. Per individual sample, about 10^5 TCR templates were assayed. Using immunoSEQ multiplex PCR, the repertoire was profiled, and TCRdb retains in-frame clones only, with some absent. The sample carries about 100,000 clones, more than 90% recorded once. Germline-derived CDR1 and CDR2 are MNHNS and SASEGT. Trimming took off 2 bases at V and 3 bases at J, with 14 bases between the two ends. The CDR3 spans 16 residues. Whole-study results and caveats: It seemed that naive T cells were more diverse than memory cells and were major contributors to the alloresponse. It was not possible to assign a naive or memory phenotype to roughly 80-97% of proliferating CD4+ or CD8+ clones. There was no confirmation of the suppressive function of proliferating Tregs from siplizumab cultures.

To note about this clone: Antigen specificity is unknown.

The sequenced sample consisted of CD4+ T cells sorted from blood. The rearrangement uses TRBV6-1 and TRBJ1-5, with D possibly being TRBD1 (5 bases). This sequence originates from a human donor in good health. CDR3 sequence (DNA): TGTGCCAGCAGTGAAAGGTTGGGGCGGATCAATCAGCCCCAGCATTTT. Translating it yields CASSERLGRINQPQHF.